This TCR beta chain was sequenced during a study of OX40 agonist ivuxolimab in advanced cancers. Looking at the study overall: Under the entry rules, prior anti-PD-1, anti-PD-L1 or anti-CTLA-4 therapy was allowed, and around 36% had some.

The germline V and J ends were trimmed by 4 bases and 6 bases, with 18 bases remaining between them. CDR1 and CDR2 (germline): MNHEY, SMNVEV (reference sequence). This CDR3 region has 15 residues. Sequenced by immunoSEQ multiplex PCR; TCRdb stores in-frame clones only, minus some. The table lists about 70,000 clones, roughly 78% of them singletons. This sequence originates from an adult with an advanced solid tumor such as melanoma, head and neck, liver or kidney cancer. Specimen: CD4+ or CD8+ T cells sorted from blood, collected in a trial of the OX40 agonist ivuxolimab. This sequence joins TRBV27 and TRBJ1-1, with a possible D match to TRBD1 (6 bases). The CDR3 loop reads CASSSIVRGRAEAFF. CDR3 nucleotides: TGTGCCAGCAGTTCTATTGTCAGGGGTAGGGCTGAAGCTTTCTTT.